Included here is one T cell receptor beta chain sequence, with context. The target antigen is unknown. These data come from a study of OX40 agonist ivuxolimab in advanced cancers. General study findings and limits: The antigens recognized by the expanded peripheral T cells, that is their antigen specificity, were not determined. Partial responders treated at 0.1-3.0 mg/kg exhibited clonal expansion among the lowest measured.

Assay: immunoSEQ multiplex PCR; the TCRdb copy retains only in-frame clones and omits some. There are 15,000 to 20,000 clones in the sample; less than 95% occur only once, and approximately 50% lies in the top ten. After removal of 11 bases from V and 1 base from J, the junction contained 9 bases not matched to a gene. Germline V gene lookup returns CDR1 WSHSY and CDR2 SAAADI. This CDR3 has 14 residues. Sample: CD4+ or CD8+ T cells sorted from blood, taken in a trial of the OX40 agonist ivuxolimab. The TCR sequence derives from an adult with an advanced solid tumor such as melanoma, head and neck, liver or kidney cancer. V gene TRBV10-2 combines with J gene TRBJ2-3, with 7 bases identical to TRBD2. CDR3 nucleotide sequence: TGCGCCGCCTGGGGGGGGAGAGGCACAGATACGCAGTATTTT. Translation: CAAWGGRGTDTQYF.